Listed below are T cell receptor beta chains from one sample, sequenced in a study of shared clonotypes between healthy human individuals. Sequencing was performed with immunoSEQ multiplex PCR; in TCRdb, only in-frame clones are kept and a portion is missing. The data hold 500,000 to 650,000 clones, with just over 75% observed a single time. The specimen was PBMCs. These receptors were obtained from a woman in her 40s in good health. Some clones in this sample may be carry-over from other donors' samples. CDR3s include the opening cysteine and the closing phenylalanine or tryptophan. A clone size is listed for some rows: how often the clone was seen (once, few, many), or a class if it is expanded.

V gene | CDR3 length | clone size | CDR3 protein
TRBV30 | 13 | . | CAWSLDQYNEQFF
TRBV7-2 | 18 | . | CASSLSLFGLSGANVLTF
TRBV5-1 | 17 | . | CASSLVGAVRSGEKLFF
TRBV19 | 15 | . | CASSIASSASYEQYF
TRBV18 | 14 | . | CASSAAGEDTEAFF
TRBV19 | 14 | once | CASSTTGGQETQYF
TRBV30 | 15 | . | CAWSVRRGGSQPQHF
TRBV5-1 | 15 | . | CASSLNRGGVDEQYF
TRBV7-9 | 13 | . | CASSLGGAKEQFF
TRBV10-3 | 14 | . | CAISEDLGGTEAFF
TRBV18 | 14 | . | CASSPQGPYYEQYF
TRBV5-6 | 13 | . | CASSPPDSSRQYF
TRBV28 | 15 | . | CASSFSSGRAREQFF
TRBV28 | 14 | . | CASSSPGENTEAFF
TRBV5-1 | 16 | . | CASSWGAGTSDYGYTF
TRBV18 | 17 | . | CASSPLPSGRNTGELFF
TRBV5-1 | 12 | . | CASSSNSETQYF
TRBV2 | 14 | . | CASSEDREFYEQYF
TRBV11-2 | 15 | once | CASSLMAGVGEKLFF
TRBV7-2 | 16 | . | CASSLFLSGSKNEQFF
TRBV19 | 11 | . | CASSDRVEQFF
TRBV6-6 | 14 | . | CASSNGDSSAELFF
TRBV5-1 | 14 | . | CASSPGLVLDTQYF
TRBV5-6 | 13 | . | CASSRGLGYGYTF
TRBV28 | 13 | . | CASSSTSPPMQYF
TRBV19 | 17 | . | CASAPQTSGSQGVDQYF
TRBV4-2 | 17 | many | CASSQVQGINSYNEQFF
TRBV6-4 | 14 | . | CASSDSPGANVLTF
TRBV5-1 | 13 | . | CASNLQGRETQYF
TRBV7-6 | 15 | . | CASSLGSPSGGELFF
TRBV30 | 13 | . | CAWSAGTDYGYTF
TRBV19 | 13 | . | CASSMTGTDTQYF
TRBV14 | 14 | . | CASSHLGAGNEQFF
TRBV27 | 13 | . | CASSLSRGYEQYF
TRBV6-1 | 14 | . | CASSLGQMNTEAFF
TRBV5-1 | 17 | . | CASSSSGLAGGTYEQYF
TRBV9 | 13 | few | CASSLSRYTEAFF
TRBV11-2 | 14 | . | CASSSGTGGYEQYF
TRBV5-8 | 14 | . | CASSFGVRTDTQYF
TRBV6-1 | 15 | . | CASSPRTGGIYGYTF
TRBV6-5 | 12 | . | CASGNTRDEQYF
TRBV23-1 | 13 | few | CASSQSRNTEAFF
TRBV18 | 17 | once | CASSLAGRGASYNEQFF
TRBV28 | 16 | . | CASSVPTSGRIFEQYF